This T cell receptor beta chain was recorded in a study of CD8+ T cells in alopecia areata. Overall study: Twice a day, 5 to 10 mg of oral tofacitinib was administered to treated patients. Study observations and caveats: Researchers report lesional scalp, most notably alopecia totalis/universalis, outstripped normal scalp in clonality. Many expanded lesional clones persisted in scalp and blood during tofacitinib treatment.

Treatment meaning: oral pan-JAK inhibitor, 5-10 mg twice daily. The investigators collected lesional scalp punch biopsies and peripheral blood from alopecia areata patients. On this clone itself: Its antigen is unidentified. The same CDR3 arises from other DNA sequences in this sample as well.

RNA was extracted and reverse transcribed into cDNA as the sequencing template. Profiled with immunoSEQ multiplex PCR; TCRdb holds only in-frame clones, not every one. The sample has 60,000 to 85,000 clones; around two thirds are singletons. V lost 4 bases and J lost 3, with 10 bases in between. The CDR3 sequence is 13 residues long. Germline lookup yields CDR1 SEHNR and CDR2 FQNEAQ (reference sequence). Material: CD8+ T cells sorted from blood, obtained at week 24, from a patient treated with tofacitinib. The rearrangement uses TRBV7-9 and TRBJ2-7; D perhaps matches TRBD2 (6 bases). This TCR came from a human donor with alopecia areata. In nucleotides, the CDR3 is TGTGCCAGCAGCTCGGGACTGGACTACGAGCAGTACTTC. Its protein is CASSSGLDYEQYF.